This TCR beta chain derives from a study of blood T cell repertoires in COVID-19. Sequencing used immunoSEQ multiplex PCR; TCRdb keeps in-frame clones, though not all of them. The data hold some 220,000 clones, with 85% to 95% observed a single time. Seattle patients were enrolled while actively infected and followed longitudinally. Sequenced input: peripheral blood. The receptor was derived from a man aged 30 to 39 with COVID-19, enrolled during active disease.

DNA of the CDR3: TGTGCCAGCAGCGCGTGGACTGAAGCTTTCTTT. Amino acids: CASSAWTEAFF. The gene calls are TRBV2 and TRBJ1-1; D is uncertain. The germline V gene has CDR1 SNHLY and CDR2 FYNNEI. V lost 6 bases and J lost 5, with 7 bases in between. The CDR3 has 11 amino acids.